One TCR beta chain is described in this entry. Its target is not known. The data were obtained in a study of CD8+ T cells in alopecia areata. General study results and limits: Scalp sample sequencing also detects resident alphabeta T cells of normal skin. Scalp lesions, especially in alopecia totalis/universalis, had higher clonality than normal scalp.

Obtained from alopecia areata patients were lesional scalp punch biopsies along with peripheral blood. Trimming took 2 bases from V and 6 from J, leaving 19 bases between them. In germline, CDR1 is MGHRA, CDR2 YSYEKL. This CDR3 contains 17 residues. Once RNA had been extracted, it was reverse transcribed into cDNA to act as the sequencing template. Some clones are missing from TCRdb's copy, which holds only in-frame ones; the method was immunoSEQ multiplex PCR. Among 95,000 to 120,000 clones listed, 50% to 70% were seen once. The TCR sequence derives from a human donor with alopecia areata. The chain recombines TRBV4-1 with TRBJ2-2; a weak D match, TRBD1 (6 bases). The sample consisted of NKG2D-low CD8+ T cells sorted from blood. DNA of the CDR3: TGCGCCAGCAGCCAAAGTTCTTGGCAGGGGCGGTCCGGGGAGCTGTTTTTT. Translating gives CASSQSSWQGRSGELFF.